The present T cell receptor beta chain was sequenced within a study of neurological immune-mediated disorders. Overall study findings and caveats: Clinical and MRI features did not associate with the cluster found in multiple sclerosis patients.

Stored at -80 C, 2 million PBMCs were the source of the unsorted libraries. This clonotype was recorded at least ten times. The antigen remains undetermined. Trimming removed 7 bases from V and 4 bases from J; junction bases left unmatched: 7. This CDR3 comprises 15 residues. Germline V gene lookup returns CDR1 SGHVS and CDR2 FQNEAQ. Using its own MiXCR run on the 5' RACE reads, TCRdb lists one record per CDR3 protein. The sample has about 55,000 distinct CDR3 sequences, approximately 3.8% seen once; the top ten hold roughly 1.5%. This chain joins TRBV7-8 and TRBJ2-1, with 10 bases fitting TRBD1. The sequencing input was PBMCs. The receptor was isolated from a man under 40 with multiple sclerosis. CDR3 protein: CASIAGQGYYNEQFF. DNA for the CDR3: TGTGCCAGCATCGCGGGACAGGGGTATTACAATGAGCAGTTCTTC.